This TCR beta chain was identified in a study of OX40 agonist ivuxolimab in advanced cancers. Repertoires were generated with immunoSEQ multiplex PCR, while TCRdb's copy carries only in-frame clones and drops some. The table lists approximately 100,000 clones, about 92% of them singletons. V was shortened by 2 bases and J by 4 bases, with 15 bases between the two germline ends. The CDR3 loop spans 16 amino acids. Germline values: CDR1 SGHAT, CDR2 FQNNGV. This clonotype originated in an adult with an advanced solid tumor such as melanoma, head and neck, liver or kidney cancer. Material: CD4+ or CD8+ T cells sorted from blood, obtained in a trial of the OX40 agonist ivuxolimab. The chain combines TRBV11-2 with TRBJ2-1; D not resolved. The CDR3 coding sequence is TGTGCCAGCAGCTTAAGAGGCTACCTCTCTTACAATGAGCAGTTCTTC. It is translated as CASSLRGYLSYNEQFF.